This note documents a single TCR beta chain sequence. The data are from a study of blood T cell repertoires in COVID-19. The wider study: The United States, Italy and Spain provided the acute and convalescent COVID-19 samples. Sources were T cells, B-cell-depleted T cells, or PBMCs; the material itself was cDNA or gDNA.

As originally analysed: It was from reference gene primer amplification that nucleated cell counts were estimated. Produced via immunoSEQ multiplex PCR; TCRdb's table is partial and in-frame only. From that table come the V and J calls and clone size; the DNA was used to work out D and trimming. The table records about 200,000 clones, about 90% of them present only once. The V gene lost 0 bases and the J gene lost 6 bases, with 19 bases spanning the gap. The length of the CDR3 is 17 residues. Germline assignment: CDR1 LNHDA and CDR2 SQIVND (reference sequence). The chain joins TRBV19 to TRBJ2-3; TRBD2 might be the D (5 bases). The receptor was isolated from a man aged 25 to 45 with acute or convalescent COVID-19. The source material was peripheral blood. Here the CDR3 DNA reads TGTGCCAGTAGTATAGATCGGCGCAGGAGGAGTTCGGATACGCAGTATTTT. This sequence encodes CASSIDRRRRSSDTQYF.